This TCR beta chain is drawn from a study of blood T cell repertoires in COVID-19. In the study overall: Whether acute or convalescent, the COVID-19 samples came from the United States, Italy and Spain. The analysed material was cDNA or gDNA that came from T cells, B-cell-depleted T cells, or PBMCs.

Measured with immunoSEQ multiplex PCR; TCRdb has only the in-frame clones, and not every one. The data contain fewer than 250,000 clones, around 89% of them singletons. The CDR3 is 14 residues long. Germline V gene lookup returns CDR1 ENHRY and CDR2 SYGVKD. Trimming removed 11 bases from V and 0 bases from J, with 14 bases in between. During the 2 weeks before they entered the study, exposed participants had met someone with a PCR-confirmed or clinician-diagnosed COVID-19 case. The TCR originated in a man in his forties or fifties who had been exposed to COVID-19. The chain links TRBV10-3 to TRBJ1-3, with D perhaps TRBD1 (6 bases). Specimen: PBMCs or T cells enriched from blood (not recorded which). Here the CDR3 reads CALRTDLSGNTIYF. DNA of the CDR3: TGTGCCCTACGGACAGATCTCTCTGGAAACACCATATATTTT.